This T cell receptor (beta chain) came from a study of shared clonotypes between healthy human individuals. The germline CDR1 and CDR2 sequences are MDHEN and SYDVKM. CDR3 size: 15 residues. Trimming stripped 2 bases from V and 6 bases from J, with 16 bases between. The study separated CD4+ cells into CD45RA+ naive and CD45RA-negative memory subsets. Profiled with immunoSEQ multiplex PCR; TCRdb holds only in-frame clones, not every one. This repertoire shows roughly 220,000 clones, just over 65% found once; its top ten account for 11%. Study outcomes and limitations: It was anticipated that sequencing depth would influence how many clonotypes donors shared. Rarefaction indicated that sorted-subset sequencing remained incomplete although depth was large.

In regard to this clone: The antigen remains unidentified.

Material: memory CD4+ T cells sorted from blood. Subset given: CD45RA-negative fraction. This receptor was obtained from a man aged 30 to 45 in good health. V is TRBV28 and J is TRBJ1-1; tentatively, D is TRBD1 (5 bases). The chain's CDR3 is CASSLHRGGIAEAFF. CDR3 DNA: TGTGCCAGCAGTTTACATCGGGGGGGAATTGCTGAAGCTTTCTTT.